This TCR beta chain is drawn from a study of blood T cells in healthy people across ages (dated by TCRdb to between 2014 and 2017). A note on the overall study: In model experiments, roughly one uniquely barcoded TCR beta cDNA molecule per two T cells was captured by template switching. To track age-related changes in TCR beta repertoire diversity, the study relied on deep sequencing normalized with unique cDNA molecular identifiers. The donors were split into four age groups: young (average about 15 years), middle-aged (39), aged (approximately 60) and long-lived (roughly 80). Donors of different ages were randomly distributed across sequencing lanes to avoid experimental bias. Two additional independent replicas of 1 million unique cDNA reads from the same blood draw were analyzed for two donors (one aged 18 to 30 and one aged 80 or older).

To prepare the library, 5' RACE was applied. The sequencer was an Illumina HiSeq 2500. A second PCR of about 6 to 11 cycles was performed with a sample-barcoded 5' primer and a J-beta primer mix. A unique molecular identifier was introduced onto each TCR beta cDNA molecule by a template-switch 5' adaptor carrying 12 random nucleotides. Each sample yielded at least 3 million CDR3-containing paired-end reads. The Mint cDNA synthesis kit, primed by a TRBC-specific oligonucleotide, was used to synthesize first-strand cDNA from all RNA. After uracil-DNA glycosylase treatment, a first 18-cycle PCR used universal primers M1SS and BC2_uni_R on all cDNA. In the authors' own workflow: For normalization, 1 million high-quality reads, each with a distinct molecular identifier, were randomly selected from each sample. Reads sharing molecular identifiers were discarded rather than binned into consensus sequences. MiTCR, run with a Q25 quality threshold and the strictest error-elimination algorithm, handled CDR3 identification, clonotype clustering and error correction. A nonparametric unseen species model with Euler transformation was used to estimate lower-bound total TCR beta diversity. In TCRdb, the public reads were trimmed at Q25 with fastp and aligned with MiXCR, with productive beta chains retained. Rows merge per CDR3 protein into single entries with the most common DNA and genes. The V and J calls here are based on TCRdb, not the publication. For this sample there are 1.5 million to 2 million distinct CDR3 sequences; 49% appear just once. More than 2% of the sample lies in the top ten.

Spanning cysteine to phenylalanine, the CDR3 consists of 15 amino acids. The entry retains the CDR3 DNA only, 45 bases that are in frame from base 1. Germline trimming amounts to 2 bases on V and 2 bases on J, with 2 as the count of junction bases outside the gene matches. From the germline V gene, CDR1 is KGHSH and CDR2 is LQKENI. Donors were around 37 systemically healthy Caucasian individuals from Russia aged roughly 6 to 90 years. Ten milliliters of peripheral blood were drawn from each donor into EDTA-treated Vacutainer tubes. PBMCs were isolated by Ficoll-Paque density-gradient centrifugation, with at least 6 million obtained per sample. Trizol reagent was used to extract total RNA from the PBMCs, yielding at least 6 micrograms per sample. Naive CD45RAhigh/CD27high T cell percentages were measured by flow cytometry on a PBMC aliquot from every donor. The investigation overall reported the following: Because profiling used bulk unsorted PBMCs, naive and antigen-experienced compartments could not be compared conclusively. Because donor CMV infection status was unknown, age-related changes in expanded clonotypes were potentially confounded. Compared with the aged group, more naive CD4+ T cells, fewer expanded clones and increased TCR diversity were shown by the long-lived group, suggesting age selection. As age increased, observed TCR beta diversity per million T cells dropped in a roughly linear way, and a significant reduction was already evident by age 40. Estimates of total diversity based on one million sequenced T cells were considered lower bounds and underestimates. Observed TCR beta diversity correlated strongly with the percentage of naive T cells measured by flow cytometry.

About this clonotype: Its target antigen remains unknown. The sample holds no much larger clone one base away, and base qualities are not on file.

This sequence uses TRBV18 and TRBJ2-4; TRBD2 agrees with 8 junctional bases. The specimen was blood. The sequence came from a middle-aged woman in good health. In nucleotides, the sequence is TGTGCCAGCTCACCAGCGGGGGGTCCCAAAAACATTCAGTACTTC. Its coded protein is CASSPAGGPKNIQYF.